This note documents a single T cell receptor beta chain sequence. After extraction with the RNeasy kit, about 0.5 to 1 ug of the RNA was reverse transcribed using random hexamers. Multiplex PCR with immunoSEQ amplified the TCR beta CDR3 across 54 Vbeta and 13 Jbeta. In TCRdb, the immunoSEQ multiplex PCR reads were re-called with MiXCR into one record per CDR3 protein. The data show about 180,000 distinct CDR3 sequences, roughly 94% seen once. The data derive from a study of CD8 T cells in Susac syndrome. Across the whole study: When blood was drawn, patients with Susac syndrome were on intravenous immunoglobulin alone, on corticosteroids, or therapy-naive.

Germline CDR1 and CDR2: MNHEY and SVGAGI. V lost 8 bases to trimming and J lost 4 bases; unmatched junction nucleotides: 4. There are 13 residues in the CDR3. The T cells that were sequenced for TCR beta were CD8+ and CD4+ cells from blood. Both CD4+ and CD8+ T cells were negatively isolated, and TEMRA cells underwent FACS enrichment. Sequencing used CD4+ T cells from PBMCs. This receptor was identified in a human donor with Susac syndrome. V is TRBV6-5 and J is TRBJ2-2; 7 bases map to TRBD2. CDR3 sequence: CASAKRGTGELFF. The CDR3 nucleotides read TGTGCCAGCGCAAAGCGGGGCACCGGGGAGCTGTTTTTT.